These T cell receptor beta chains were read from a single sample in a study of blood T cell repertoires in COVID-19. The repertoire was sequenced with immunoSEQ multiplex PCR; TCRdb's copy has only in-frame clones and lacks some. The sample carries 200,000 to 300,000 clones, more than 75% recorded once. Sequenced sample: peripheral blood. Every receptor here comes from a woman aged 40 to 49 who had recovered from COVID-19. Each CDR3 is given with its conserved first and last residue. A D gene is named only where the DNA matches it firmly. Clone sizes are given selectively: once, few, many, or a class where the clone is expanded.

V	size	D	J	DNA	CDR3
TRBV25-1	.	.	TRBJ1-1	TGTGCCAGCAGTGCCCGCGATGAAGCTTTCTTT	CASSARDEAFF
TRBV29-1	.	TRBD1	TRBJ1-4	TGCAGCGCCGGGACAGACGAAAAACTGTTTTTT	CSAGTDEKLFF
TRBV9	.	TRBD1	TRBJ1-6	TGTGCCAGCAGCGCCCCAAGGACAGGGGGCGGGAATTCACCCCTCCACTTT	CASSAPRTGGGNSPLHF
TRBV7-9	once	.	TRBJ2-1	TGTGCCAGCAGCGCCCTCAGAACGGGCTACAATGAGCAGTTCTTC	CASSALRTGYNEQFF
TRBV5-1	.	TRBD2	TRBJ2-3	TGCGCCAGCGGGGCTAGCGGGAGAGGGGGAGGGCCAGATACGCAGTATTTT	CASGASGRGGGPDTQYF
TRBV5-1	.	TRBD2	TRBJ2-7	TGCGCCAGCAGCTTGTCGCGCCGGGCGGGAGGGCCATCCGAGCAGTACTTC	CASSLSRRAGGPSEQYF
TRBV18	.	.	TRBJ1-6	TGTGCCAGCTCCCAACCTCTGACAGAAAGCAATTCACCCCTCCACTTT	CASSQPLTESNSPLHF
TRBV14	.	TRBD2	TRBJ2-7	TGTGCCAGCAGCCCCGGGACTAGCAGGACCCAAACCCCCTACGAGCAGTACTTC	CASSPGTSRTQTPYEQYF
TRBV30	.	.	TRBJ2-7	TGTGCCTGGAGTGTAGGGGGCTACGAGCAGTACTTC	CAWSVGGYEQYF
TRBV9	.	.	TRBJ2-1	TGTGCCAGCAGCGTAGCGGCTAGCGCGCGGGTGGAGCAGTTCTTC	CASSVAASARVEQFF
TRBV4-1	.	.	TRBJ1-6	TGCGCCAGCAGCCAAGATGGGGGGGGCCGCTATAATTCACCCCTCCACTTT	CASSQDGGGRYNSPLHF
TRBV10-1	.	TRBD2	TRBJ2-3	TGCGCCAGCAGTGAGAGGTCTAGCGGGAGCCCAGATACGCAGTATTTT	CASSERSSGSPDTQYF
TRBV10-1	.	TRBD2	TRBJ2-2	TGCGCCAGCAACCAACCCCCTGGGAGGGAGGGCCGGGGGACCGAGGAGCTGTTTTTT	CASNQPPGREGRGTEELFF
TRBV11-2	.	.	TRBJ1-1	TGTGCCAGCAGCCGACACAGGGAAGCTTTCTTT	CASSRHREAFF
TRBV7-9	.	TRBD1	TRBJ1-5	TGTGCCAGCAGCTTAGCGCGCGGGACAGCGCCGAATCAGCCCCAGCATTTT	CASSLARGTAPNQPQHF
TRBV7-2	few	.	TRBJ1-2	TGTGCCAGCAGCTATGGTTCTGACCGGGGAGGGTTGCACTATGGCTACACCTTC	CASSYGSDRGGLHYGYTF
TRBV6-4	.	TRBD2	TRBJ2-1	TGTGCCAGCAGTCCCCTAGCGGGGTCCTACAATGAGCAGTTCTTC	CASSPLAGSYNEQFF
TRBV5-1	.	TRBD2	TRBJ2-3	TGCGCCAGCAGCTTGGCCCGAGGGACTAGCGGCACAGATACGCAGTATTTT	CASSLARGTSGTDTQYF
TRBV14	.	TRBD1	TRBJ2-2	TGTGCCAGCAGCCATAGTGGACAGGCGAGCGGGGAGCTGTTTTTT	CASSHSGQASGELFF
TRBV18	.	.	TRBJ1-4	TGTGCCAGCTCACCACCGGGCCCCAAACGGGAAAAACTGTTTTTT	CASSPPGPKREKLFF
TRBV5-1	.	TRBD2	TRBJ2-1	TGCGCCAGCAGCTTCTCCAGAGCGGGGCCCGCTAACAATGAGCAGTTCTTC	CASSFSRAGPANNEQFF
TRBV5-4	.	TRBD2	TRBJ2-3	TGTGCCAGCAGCCCGACCTGGGCTAGCGGGAGGGAAACGCAGTATTTT	CASSPTWASGRETQYF
TRBV7-9	.	.	TRBJ2-1	TGTGCCAGCAGCACCGGGACACCGAACAATGAGCAGTTCTTC	CASSTGTPNNEQFF
TRBV30	once	.	TRBJ1-1	TGTGCCTGGAGTCGGGGAGGGGGGATTCGGACTGAAGCTTTCTTT	CAWSRGGGIRTEAFF
TRBV4-3	.	TRBD1	TRBJ2-6	TGCGCCAGCAGCCAAGATTATGAAGGGGGCTATGGGGCCAACGTCCTGACTTTC	CASSQDYEGGYGANVLTF
TRBV30	.	.	TRBJ1-2	TGTGCCTGGAGCCCACGGGGTCTTGGCTACACCTTC	CAWSPRGLGYTF
TRBV6-5	.	.	TRBJ2-1	TGTGCCGCGCGGGGTAGGGGGCACAATGAGCAGTTCTTC	CAARGRGHNEQFF
TRBV25-1	once	.	TRBJ2-1	TGTGCCAGCAGTGAAGCGGGGACCCTGTCAATGAGTCAGTTCTTC	CASSEAGTLSMSQFF
TRBV6-5	.	TRBD2	TRBJ2-7	TGTGCCAGCAGCCCCGGGGGGGGAGGCCGCTACGAGCAGTACTTC	CASSPGGGGRYEQYF
TRBV5-4	.	.	TRBJ1-3	TGTGCCAGCAGCTTGGAGGGGACACACTCTGGAAACACCATATATTTT	CASSLEGTHSGNTIYF
TRBV9	once	.	TRBJ2-7	TGTGCCAGCAGCGTAGTTGGGAGCTCCTACGAGCAGTACTTC	CASSVVGSSYEQYF
TRBV9	.	.	TRBJ1-2	TGTGCCAGCAGCCCAGACACCTCTAACTATGGCTACACCTTC	CASSPDTSNYGYTF
TRBV4-1	.	.	TRBJ2-3	TGCGCCAGCAGCCCCCCGGGAGCGGGCACAGATACGCAGTATTTT	CASSPPGAGTDTQYF
TRBV30	.	.	TRBJ1-3	TGTGCCTGGAGCGGGGGAAACACCATATATTTT	CAWSGGNTIYF
TRBV6-2/TRBV6-3	.	TRBD2	TRBJ2-1	TGTGCCAGCAGTTACCTGTGGGGTAGCGGGAGCTCCTACAATGAGCAGTTCTTC	CASSYLWGSGSSYNEQFF
TRBV7-8	.	.	TRBJ1-6	TGTGCCAGCAGCTTAGGGCACAGCTCCTATAATTCACCCCTCCACTTT	CASSLGHSSYNSPLHF